Each of the 14 T cell receptor beta chains below was sequenced from the same sample in a study of cytotoxic CD8 clonotypes in ibrutinib-treated CLL. Only in-frame clones appear in the TCRdb table, and some are missing; sequencing was by immunoSEQ multiplex PCR. The repertoire holds fewer than 200,000 clones, with under 90% as singletons. Sample: PBMCs, taken after 24 months of ibrutinib treatment. Receptors originate from a human donor with chronic lymphocytic leukemia.

In nucleotides, the CDR3 is TGTGCCAGCAGCAAAGCGGGGTCCTGTGGGGATACGCAGTATTTT. It codes for CASSKAGSCGDTQYF. The chain links TRBV21-1 to TRBJ2-3. TRBV21-1 is reported as a pseudogene. This CDR3 region has 15 residues.

Written as DNA, the CDR3 is TGTGCCAGCAGTGTTGGAGGAACAAGCAATCAGCCCCAGCATTTT. Encoded protein: CASSVGGTSNQPQHF. This chain links TRBV6-1 with TRBJ1-5, with D uncertain. Between the trimmed V and J ends, which lost 4 bases and 1 base, there was a span of 11 bases. The CDR3 has 15 residues. Germline loops: CDR1 MNHNS, CDR2 SASEGT.

The chain combines TRBV7-8 with TRBJ2-3, with TRBD2 matching 12 bases. This CDR3 is 17 amino acids long. V shed 0 bases, J shed 7 bases, and the junction held 8 bases outside the gene matches. The germline CDR1 and CDR2 sequences are SGHVS and FQNEAQ. The DNA for the CDR3 is TGTGCCAGCAGCTTAGCGACTAGCGGGGGCCGGTTATATACGCAGTATTTT. Protein sequence: CASSLATSGGRLYTQYF.

The chain employs TRBV5-6 and TRBJ2-1; 12 nucleotides line up with TRBD2. The CDR3 runs to 17 residues. Germline V gene sequence: CDR1 SGHDT, CDR2 YYEEEE. The ends lost 2 bases at V and 5 bases at J; junction bases unmatched: 8. The CDR3 loop reads CASSFGFRLAGDNEQFF. The DNA for the CDR3 is TGTGCCAGCAGCTTTGGCTTTCGACTAGCGGGAGACAATGAGCAGTTCTTC.

This clone occurred many times. This chain links TRBV28 with TRBJ2-1; D gene uncertain. V lost 5 bases and J lost 12, with 11 bases in between. The CDR3 covers 11 residues. Germline V gives CDR1 MDHEN, CDR2 SYDVKM. The CDR3 DNA is TGTGCCAGCAGTACAGAGCTTCCGCAGTTCTTC. This translates into CASSTELPQFF.

The genes are TRBV15 and TRBJ2-1; no clear D gene. Germline CDR1 and CDR2: LNHNV and YYDKDF (reference sequence). Trimming took off 5 bases at V and 0 bases at J, with 8 bases between the two ends. The CDR3 sequence is 14 residues long. The CDR3 loop reads CATSGLSSYNEQFF. As DNA, the CDR3 is TGTGCCACCAGCGGTCTGAGCTCCTACAATGAGCAGTTCTTC.

The chain carries TRBV18 and TRBJ2-3; tentative D call: TRBD2 (6 bases). Trimming took off 2 bases at V and 4 bases at J, with 10 bases between the two ends. The CDR3 runs 14 residues. CDR1 KGHSH and CDR2 LQKENI come from the germline V gene. CDR3 bases: TGTGCCAGCTCACCAAGGAGGGACTCAGATACGCAGTATTTT. It translates to CASSPRRDSDTQYF.

The J gene is TRBJ2-7, the V gene TRBV28; 9 nucleotides agree with TRBD1. Germline assignment: CDR1 MDHEN and CDR2 SYDVKM. The CDR3 extends over 14 amino acids. V lost 6 bases and J lost 4; bases outside the gene matches: 7. This CDR3 is CASSPTGTGYEQYF. CDR3 bases: TGTGCCAGCAGCCCTACAGGGACAGGGTACGAGCAGTACTTC. Supplemented by reference TRBV28 and TRBJ2-7, the full variable domain reads DVKVTQSSRYLVKRTGEKVFLECVQDMDHENMFWYRQDPGLGLRLIYFSYDVKMKEKGDIPEGYSVSREKKERFSLILESASTNQTSMYLCASSPTGTGYEQYFGPGTRLTVT.

The rearrangement links TRBV9 to TRBJ2-7, with TRBD2 matching over 7 bases. V trimming: 3 bases; J trimming: 0 bases; junction bases outside the gene matches: 12. CDR1 and CDR2 from the germline V gene are SGDLS and YYNGEE. The CDR3 totals 17 residues. CDR3 loop: CASSAHCIRDYSYEQYF. CDR3 coding DNA: TGTGCCAGCAGCGCCCATTGTATCCGGGACTACTCCTACGAGCAGTACTTC. Supplemented by reference TRBV9 and TRBJ2-7, the full variable domain reads DSGVTQTPKHLITATGQRVTLRCSPRSGDLSVYWYQQSLDQGLQFLIQYYNGEERAKGNILERFSAQQFPDLHSELNLSSLELGDSALYFCASSAHCIRDYSYEQYFGPGTRLTVT.

This clone was observed a handful of times. V and J are TRBV19 and TRBJ2-7; 7 bases line up with TRBD2. V lost 7 bases, J lost 3 bases, and 3 bases stayed unmatched. CDR1 and CDR2 (germline): LNHDA, SQIVND (reference sequence). The CDR3 has 12 residues. The CDR3 region has the DNA TGTGCCAGTACGGGCGGGAGCTACGAGCAGTACTTC. Translating it yields CASTGGSYEQYF.

This chain joins TRBV2 and TRBJ2-7; 10 positions match TRBD2. Germline V gene data show CDR1 as SNHLY and CDR2 as FYNNEI. The CDR3 contains 15 residues. J gave up 2 bases and V 7 bases, and 8 bases lay outside the gene matches. This CDR3 is CASILGLAAPYEQYF. CDR3 in DNA: TGTGCCAGCATTCTAGGACTAGCGGCCCCCTACGAGCAGTACTTC.

CDR3 coding DNA: TGTGCCAGCAGCGGCCGAGGACAGGGCAAATACGGCGAGCAGTACTTC. Its protein product is CASSGRGQGKYGEQYF. This chain joins TRBV21-1 and TRBJ2-7; the D call in the table, TRBD1, was not verified against the DNA. TRBV21-1 is described as a pseudogene. CDR3 length equals 16 residues.

The genes are TRBV9 and TRBJ2-7; TRBD2 matches 10 bases. CDR1 and CDR2 from the germline V gene are SGDLS and YYNGEE. The CDR3 is 15 amino acids. Trimming cost V 2 bases and J 6 bases; bases outside gene matches: 8. CDR3 nucleotides: TGTGCCAGCAGCGTTACTAGCGGGACAACGGGCGAGCAGTACTTC. Translation: CASSVTSGTTGEQYF.

For this clone: One end of the junction is discordant with germline, which a read error may explain. V and J are TRBV20-1 and TRBJ1-2; D remains ambiguous. There are 11 residues in the CDR3. Germline lookup yields CDR1 DFQATT and CDR2 SNEGSKA (reference sequence). CDR3 residues: CSANHGRRALF. CDR3 DNA: TGCAGTGCTAACCACGGGCGGAGAGCCCTCTTC.